These 31 T cell receptor beta chains were all obtained from the same sample, sequenced in a study of T cells after yellow fever vaccination. TCRdb itself ran the 5' RACE reads through MiXCR, one entry per CDR3 protein. The sample lists hundreds of thousands of distinct CDR3 sequences; 20% to 25% were seen once. Sample: PBMCs, taken roughly 20 days after the first yellow fever vaccination. The receptors were sampled from a man aged 18 to 30 who received the YFV17D yellow fever vaccine.

In its sample, this clonotype was seen many times. The rearrangement links TRBV4-1 to TRBJ1-4, with D possibly TRBD1 on 6 matching bases. This CDR3 region has 15 residues. V shed 3 bases and J shed 2 bases, with 10 bases lying between them. The germline gives CDR1 MGHRA, CDR2 YSYEKL. CDR3: CASSQGTGTNEKLFF. The DNA of the CDR3 is TGCGCCAGCAGCCAGGGTACAGGGACTAATGAAAAACTGTTTTTT.

The chain joins TRBV7-2 to TRBJ1-5; the D gene is possibly TRBD1 (6 bases). With 0 bases removed from V and 3 bases from J, the gap between germline ends came to 9 bases. The CDR3 runs to 15 residues. CDR1 SGHTA and CDR2 FQGNSA come from the germline V gene. CDR3 residues: CASSLAGGANQPQHF. In DNA form, the CDR3 reads TGTGCCAGCAGCTTAGCAGGGGGGGCCAATCAGCCCCAGCATTTT.

This clonotype turned up a few times. The V gene is TRBV6-9, the J gene TRBJ2-7; 8 positions agree with TRBD2. The CDR3 sequence is 15 residues long. The germline CDR1 and CDR2 sequences are MNHGY and SVAAGI. The trim removed 5 bases at V and 5 bases at J, leaving 11 bases unmatched. The CDR3 protein is CASSPRGGREHEQYV. CDR3 sequence (DNA): TGTGCCAGCAGTCCCCGGGGGGGGCGCGAACACGAGCAGTACGTC.

This clonotype turned up a few times. The chain combines TRBV20-1 with TRBJ1-2; 10 positions agree with TRBD1. From germline, CDR1 is DFQATT and CDR2 SNEGSKA (reference sequence). The CDR3 sequence is 17 residues long. Germline trimming cut 5 bases from V and 5 bases from J; bases unmatched to any gene: 17. CDR3: CSASRGQGEASYYGYTF. CDR3 nucleotide sequence: TGCAGTGCTTCCCGTGGACAGGGGGAAGCTTCCTATTATGGCTACACCTTC.

The CDR3 nucleotides are TGCGCCAGCAGCCAACTGACGGGGATCCCCGAGCAGTACTTC. It specifies CASSQLTGIPEQYF. The chain is built from TRBV4-1 and TRBJ2-7; a possible D gene is TRBD2 (5 bases). CDR3 length: 14 amino acids. Trimming stripped 2 bases from V and 6 bases from J, with 14 bases between. Per germline, CDR1 MGHRA and CDR2 YSYEKL.

The rearrangement joins TRBV4-2 to TRBJ2-7; 7 bases are a match to TRBD2. The length of the CDR3 is 18 residues. Trimming at V came to 0 bases and at J to 1 base, leaving 12 bases not matched to a gene. Germline loops: CDR1 LGHNA, CDR2 YNFKEQ. The CDR3 DNA reads TGTGCCAGCAGCCAAGATTTTAGAGGACTAGGCAGATCCTACGAGCAGTACTTC. It is translated as CASSQDFRGLGRSYEQYF.

This clonotype occurred a few times. The chain's CDR3 is CASSQGVSWTDTQYF. CDR3 coding DNA: TGCGCCAGCAGCCAAGGCGTTTCATGGACAGATACGCAGTATTTT. This chain uses TRBV4-1 with TRBJ2-3; no definite D call. Germline-derived CDR1 and CDR2 are MGHRA and YSYEKL. The CDR3 consists of 15 residues. V lost 1 base and J lost 3, with 11 bases in between.

This clonotype came up a few times. The CDR3 sequence: CASSSMNTEAFF. CDR3 DNA sequence: TGTGCCAGCAGTTCGATGAACACTGAAGCTTTCTTT. The J gene is TRBJ1-1, the V gene TRBV6-5; D remains unclear. Trimming removed 4 bases at V and 0 bases at J, with 3 bases between. The CDR3 consists of 12 residues. Germline V gene data show CDR1 as MNHEY and CDR2 as SVGAGI.

This clonotype was recorded a few times. The rearrangement uses TRBV7-2 and TRBJ1-1; D is uncertain. The CDR3 is 14 amino acids. The V gene lost 3 bases and the J gene lost 5 bases, with 13 bases spanning the gap. Germline V lookup: CDR1 SGHTA, CDR2 FQGNSA. The chain's CDR3 is CASSFSPGPTEAFF. CDR3 coding DNA: TGTGCCAGCAGCTTTTCTCCAGGCCCAACTGAAGCTTTCTTT.

This chain links TRBV12-3 or TRBV12-4 with TRBJ2-3; D is possibly TRBD1 or TRBD2 (6 bases each). The CDR3 is 16 amino acids. Trimming pared 2 bases from V and 8 bases from J, leaving 20 bases between. This CDR3 reads CASSLRGGTQGGTQYF. CDR3 DNA: TGTGCCAGCAGTTTAAGGGGAGGCACCCAAGGGGGTACGCAGTATTTT.

The V and J genes are TRBV7-2 and TRBJ2-5; D call uncertain. This CDR3 comprises 11 residues. From germline, CDR1 is SGHTA and CDR2 FQGNSA. The CDR3 DNA reads TGTGCTACGCTATCCCAAGAGACCCAGTACTTC. Its protein product is CATLSQETQYF. The variable domain in full, with the rest retrieved from reference TRBV7-2 and TRBJ2-5, is GAGVSQSPSNKVTEKGKDVELRCDPISGHTALYWYRQSLGQGLEFLIYFQGNSAPDKSGLPSDRFSAERTGGSVSTLTIQRTQQEDSAVYLCATLSQETQYFGPGTRLLVL.

V and J are TRBV29-1 and TRBJ2-1; possibly TRBD1 for D (6 bases). Trimming took off 7 bases at V and 10 bases at J, with 11 bases between the two ends. The CDR3 loop spans 10 amino acids. The germline CDR1 and CDR2 sequences are SQVTM and ANQGSEA. The CDR3 nucleotides read TGCAGCGCCTTAACAGGGGAGCAGTTCTTC. This sequence encodes CSALTGEQFF.

The chain has TRBV7-3 and TRBJ2-1, with TRBD1 matching over 8 bases. V trimming: 2 bases; J trimming: 9 bases; junction bases outside the gene matches: 3. The germline V gene has CDR1 SGHTA and CDR2 FQGTGA. This CDR3 contains 13 residues. The CDR3 reads CASSLGQGTEQFF. The CDR3 DNA reads as TGTGCCAGCAGCTTAGGACAGGGAACTGAGCAGTTCTTC. Combining the CDR3 with reference TRBV7-3 and TRBJ2-1 gives the whole variable domain GAGVSQTPSNKVTEKGKYVELRCDPISGHTALYWYRQSLGQGPEFLIYFQGTGAADDSGLPNDRFFAVRPEGSVSTLKIQRTERGDSAVYLCASSLGQGTEQFFGPGTRLTVL.

The sample holds a few counts of this clonotype. The chain carries TRBV5-1 and TRBJ1-4; 7 positions agree with TRBD1. This CDR3 contains 13 residues. Unmatched junction bases numbered 8, after V lost 4 bases and J lost 11 bases. Germline V gives CDR1 SGHRS, CDR2 YFSETQ. The CDR3 loop reads CASSQWTGDKLFF. DNA of the CDR3: TGCGCCAGCAGCCAGTGGACAGGTGATAAACTGTTTTTT.

This clonotype came up a few times. V usage is TRBV4-3 and J usage is TRBJ1-1; D gene ambiguous. The germline V gene encodes CDR1 LGHNA and CDR2 YSLEER. Trimming took 0 bases from V and 1 from J, leaving 6 bases between them. This CDR3 is 14 amino acids long. The CDR3 loop is CASSQDLWNTEAFF. CDR3 DNA: TGCGCCAGCAGCCAAGATCTTTGGAACACTGAAGCTTTCTTT.

In this sample, this clonotype turned up a few times. This chain connects TRBV4-3 to TRBJ2-3, with D unclear. CDR3 size: 16 residues. Germline CDR1 is LGHNA and CDR2 is YSLEER. Trimming cost V 0 bases and J 2 bases, with 12 bases left between them. The CDR3 sequence: CASSQDHLDPTDTQYF. The CDR3 DNA reads as TGCGCCAGCAGCCAAGACCACCTAGATCCCACAGATACGCAGTATTTT.

This clonotype was detected only a few times. The CDR3 region is CASSLATVRRNNYGYTF. The CDR3 region has the DNA TGTGCCAGCAGCTTGGCTACAGTCAGAAGGAATAACTATGGCTACACCTTC. The chain links TRBV5-5 to TRBJ1-2; D uncertain. Germline V lookup: CDR1 SGHKS, CDR2 YYEKEE (reference sequence). This CDR3 spans 17 amino acids. V was cut by 0 bases and J by 1 base, with 16 bases left in between.

V and J are TRBV28 and TRBJ1-1, with D tentatively TRBD1 (5 bases). Germline-derived CDR1 and CDR2 are MDHEN and SYDVKM. This CDR3 region has 14 residues. V was trimmed by 6 bases and J by 5 bases, leaving 16 bases between them. CDR3 coding DNA: TGTGCCAGCAGACCAGGGCAGTCGAGGACTGAAGCTTTCTTT. It is translated as CASRPGQSRTEAFF.

The J gene is TRBJ2-7, the V gene TRBV20-1, with D possibly TRBD1 on 5 matching bases. Per the germline V gene, CDR1 is DFQATT and CDR2 is SNEGSKA (reference sequence). This CDR3 is 14 amino acids long. Trimming took off 5 bases at V and 0 bases at J, with 14 bases between the two ends. CDR3 sequence: CSALRGASSYEQYV. CDR3 nucleotides: TGCAGTGCTCTGCGTGGGGCCAGCTCCTACGAGCAGTACGTC.

The sample holds a few counts of this clonotype. The chain links TRBV3-1 to TRBJ2-2; 11 bases agree with TRBD2. The V and J ends lost 10 bases and 7 bases, in that order; junction bases with no gene match: 5. CDR3 length equals 13 residues. Per germline, CDR1 LGHDT and CDR2 YNNKEL (reference sequence). The CDR3 DNA follows: TGTGCCACCCTGGGACTAGCGGTCGGGGAGCTGTTTTTT. This translates into CATLGLAVGELFF. The complete variable domain, with remaining parts taken from reference TRBV3-1 and TRBJ2-2, reads DTAVSQTPKYLVTQMGNDKSIKCEQNLGHDTMYWYKQDSKKFLKIMFSYNNKELIINETVPNRFSPKSPDKAHLNLHINSLELGDSAVYFCATLGLAVGELFFGEGSRLTVL.

This rearrangement joins TRBV6-2 or TRBV6-3 to TRBJ1-5, with D maybe TRBD1 (6 bases). This CDR3 is 19 amino acids long. The germline V gene has CDR1 MNHEY and CDR2 SVGEGT. The V end lost 6 bases, the J end lost 0 bases, and 24 bases lay between the germline ends. The CDR3 sequence is CASSQGTHINSNSNQPQHF. The CDR3 DNA reads as TGTGCCAGCAGCCAGGGGACCCACATCAACAGCAATAGCAATCAGCCCCAGCATTTT.

This clonotype was seen more than once but under ten times. V usage is TRBV5-1 and J usage is TRBJ2-1, with 8 bases identical to TRBD1. The CDR3 covers 14 residues. Germline trimming cut 4 bases from V and 9 bases from J; bases unmatched to any gene: 9. Germline CDR1 and CDR2: SGHRS and YFSETQ. In DNA form, the CDR3 reads TGCGCCAGCAGCACCCGGACAGGGACTGGTGAGCAGTTCTTC. Translating it yields CASSTRTGTGEQFF.

V and J are TRBV6-1 and TRBJ2-7; D is tentatively TRBD1 or TRBD2 (5 bases each). The CDR3 totals 13 residues. V lost 9 bases, J lost 4 bases, and 16 bases lay in between. Germline values: CDR1 MNHNS, CDR2 SASEGT. Written as DNA, the CDR3 is TGTGCCAGTAATCCGGGACCCTTATACGAGCAGTACTTC. Translation: CASNPGPLYEQYF.

This clonotype was observed a few times. The rearrangement uses TRBV5-1 and TRBJ1-1; 12 nucleotides agree with TRBD1. V lost 4 bases and J lost 1; bases outside the gene matches: 5. Germline V lookup: CDR1 SGHRS, CDR2 YFSETQ. The CDR3 runs 16 residues. CDR3: CASSPGTGGWNTEAFF. In DNA, the CDR3 is TGCGCCAGCAGCCCCGGGACAGGGGGCTGGAACACTGAAGCTTTCTTT.

The chain has TRBV5-1 and TRBJ2-5, with 10 nucleotides matching TRBD1. V lost 8 bases to trimming and J lost 4 bases; unmatched junction nucleotides: 14. This CDR3 region has 16 residues. CDR1 is SGHRS, CDR2 YFSETQ, per germline. CDR3 loop: CASLAWTGGSVETQYF. The CDR3 DNA sequence: TGCGCCAGTCTCGCATGGACAGGGGGAAGTGTAGAGACCCAGTACTTC.

CDR3 protein: CSARVSRQDTQYF. CDR3 coding DNA: TGCAGTGCTAGGGTATCGAGGCAGGATACGCAGTATTTT. The gene calls are TRBV20-1 and TRBJ2-3; unclear D gene. V was clipped by 3 bases and J by 6 bases, with 13 bases between them. The length of the CDR3 is 13 residues. The germline gives CDR1 DFQATT, CDR2 SNEGSKA (reference sequence).

This clonotype was seen many times. This chain uses TRBV15 with TRBJ2-1; TRBD1 is a possible D gene (5 bases). Germline V gene data show CDR1 as LNHNV and CDR2 as YYDKDF (reference sequence). Trimming took 2 bases from V and 5 from J, leaving 10 bases between them. The CDR3 loop spans 14 amino acids. The CDR3 reads CATSRNRNDNEQFF. As DNA, the CDR3 is TGTGCCACCAGCAGAAACAGGAACGACAATGAGCAGTTCTTC. Combining the CDR3 with reference TRBV15 and TRBJ2-1 gives the whole variable domain DAMVIQNPRYQVTQFGKPVTLSCSQTLNHNVMYWYQQKSSQAPKLLFHYYDKDFNNEADTPDNFQSRRPNTSFCFLDIRSPGLGDTAMYLCATSRNRNDNEQFFGPGTRLTVL.

There are a few counts of this clonotype. V and J are TRBV20-1 and TRBJ2-3; 7 positions agree with TRBD2. V was pared by 2 bases and J by 8 bases, with 13 bases of the junction left unmatched. The CDR3 has 15 residues. CDR1 is DFQATT and CDR2 is SNEGSKA in the germline V gene (reference sequence). The CDR3, as DNA: TGCAGTGCTAGACCTTCTAGCGGTGCATCGGGTACGCAGTATTTT. This translates into CSARPSSGASGTQYF.

This clonotype turned up a few times. The V call is TRBV4-2, the J call TRBJ2-2, with unresolved D. Germline CDR1 LGHNA, CDR2 YNFKEQ. The CDR3 covers 13 residues. V was shortened by 4 bases and J by 8 bases, with 11 bases between the two germline ends. The DNA of the CDR3 is TGTGCCAGCAGCCTACCGCGTGGGGGGGAGCTGTTTTTT. The encoded protein is CASSLPRGGELFF.

In regard to this clonotype: At one end, the junction sequence differs from germline, possibly due to a read error. The V and J genes are TRBV3-1 and TRBJ2-1; D tentatively fits TRBD1 or TRBD2 (5 bases each). CDR3 length: 19 amino acids. Germline values: CDR1 LGHDT, CDR2 YNNKEL (reference sequence). The CDR3 loop is CATSQTVDPREGSYNEQFF. CDR3 DNA sequence: TGTGCCACCAGCCAGACCGTGGACCCCCGTGAGGGGTCCTACAATGAGCAGTTCTTC.

In this sample, this clonotype turned up a few times. This chain links TRBV7-2 with TRBJ2-1; D may be TRBD1 (5 bases). In germline, CDR1 is SGHTA, CDR2 FQGNSA. The V and J ends lost 1 base and 13 bases respectively, with 11 bases between them. The CDR3 runs 12 residues. The CDR3 sequence: CASSLDRNSQFF. The CDR3 DNA sequence: TGTGCCAGCAGCTTAGACAGGAACTCACAGTTCTTC.